The subject of this entry is one TCR beta chain. This sample was included in a study of blood T cell repertoires in COVID-19. Germline V gene lookup returns CDR1 ENHRY and CDR2 SYGVKD. The CDR3 consists of 13 residues. V lost 2 bases and J lost 5, with 9 bases in between. Some clones are missing from TCRdb's copy, which holds only in-frame ones; the method was immunoSEQ multiplex PCR. The repertoire holds approximately 400,000 clones, roughly 92% seen once, with 0.86% in the top ten. The specimen sequenced was PBMCs or T cells enriched from blood (not recorded which). V gene TRBV10-3 combines with J gene TRBJ1-1, with D possibly being TRBD1 (5 bases). The receptor's source is a middle-aged woman who had been exposed to COVID-19. The CDR3: CAISEGTRTEAFF. The CDR3 DNA reads TGTGCCATCAGTGAGGGGACTAGAACTGAAGCTTTCTTT.